A single TCR beta chain is shown here with its context. This specimen comes from a study of blood T cell repertoires in COVID-19. Study background: Samples representing acute and convalescent COVID-19 were sourced from the United States, Italy and Spain. The cDNA or gDNA used as material had been derived from T cells, B-cell-depleted T cells, or PBMCs.

Original analysis: Estimated nucleated cell counts came from reference gene primer amplification. Profiled with immunoSEQ multiplex PCR; TCRdb holds only in-frame clones, not every one. The DNA gave D and trimming, while V, J and clone size come from that table. Of 200,000 to 250,000 clones in the sample, roughly 90% were seen once. The source of this sequence is a woman aged 55-75 years with acute or convalescent COVID-19. The sequenced sample consisted of peripheral blood.

The CDR3 loop reads CASSFAGSGNEQFF. In DNA, the CDR3 is TGTGCCAGCAGTTTTGCAGGTAGCGGTAATGAGCAGTTCTTC. The chain couples TRBV28 to TRBJ2-1, with D possibly matching TRBD2 (6 bases). The V and J ends lost 3 bases and 7 bases respectively, with 13 bases between them. CDR1 is MDHEN and CDR2 is SYDVKM in the germline V gene. This CDR3 is built from 14 residues.